Following are 32 T cell receptor beta chains from one sample sequenced in a study of shared clonotypes between healthy human individuals. TCRdb's table, derived via immunoSEQ multiplex PCR, lists solely in-frame clones and lacks some. Of a few million clones in the sample, more than 80% are singletons; the top ten hold about 0.13%. The sample comprised naive CD4+ T cells sorted from blood. This sample's subset: CD45RA+ positively selected. These receptors all stem from a man between 18 and 35 years old in good health.

This sequence joins TRBV19 and TRBJ2-5, with 7 positions matching TRBD1. Germline V gene sequence: CDR1 LNHDA, CDR2 SQIVND (reference sequence). Trimming at V came to 8 bases and at J to 5 bases, leaving 14 bases not matched to a gene. This CDR3 comprises 15 residues. The CDR3 here is CASRDSGGRGETQYF. The DNA for the CDR3 is TGTGCCAGTCGGGACAGCGGCGGAAGAGGGGAGACCCAGTACTTC.

This clone was seen a few times. The chain uses TRBV9 and TRBJ2-7; D call uncertain. V was trimmed by 1 base and J by 5 bases, leaving 10 bases between them. The CDR3 is 13 amino acids. The germline CDR1 and CDR2 sequences are SGDLS and YYNGEE. The CDR3 coding sequence is TGTGCCAGCAGCGTATACAGTTCGGACGAGCAGTACTTC. Translating gives CASSVYSSDEQYF.

In regard to this clone: Other DNA sequences in the sample encode the same CDR3. The chain couples TRBV5-1 to TRBJ2-7; 8 nucleotides line up with TRBD1. This CDR3 has 14 residues. The germline CDR1 and CDR2 sequences are SGHRS and YFSETQ. V lost 3 bases and J lost 2; bases outside the gene matches: 4. CDR3 DNA sequence: TGCGCCAGCAGCTGGACAGGGACGACCTACGAGCAGTACTTC. Translated, it gives CASSWTGTTYEQYF.

The sample holds a few counts of this clone. V usage is TRBV6-1 and J usage is TRBJ1-1, with D maybe TRBD1 (5 bases). V was cut by 5 bases and J by 0 bases, with 13 bases left in between. The CDR3 length is 15 residues. Germline V gene sequence: CDR1 MNHNS, CDR2 SASEGT. In DNA, the CDR3 is TGTGCCAGCAGTACCCGGAAGGGGTTGAACACTGAAGCTTTCTTT. This sequence encodes CASSTRKGLNTEAFF.

This chain connects TRBV6-5 to TRBJ1-6; D unclear. Germline V lookup: CDR1 MNHEY, CDR2 SVGAGI. The CDR3 consists of 15 residues. V was trimmed by 2 bases and J by 10 bases, leaving 15 bases between them. CDR3 nucleotides: TGTGCCAGCAGTTACGACATAAAGTTTGGATCACCCCTCCACTTT. It codes for CASSYDIKFGSPLHF.

The J gene is TRBJ2-7, the V gene TRBV29-1; TRBD1 aligns across 7 bases. The CDR3 sequence is 15 residues long. The germline V gene encodes CDR1 SQVTM and CDR2 ANQGSEA. V lost 4 bases, J lost 2 bases, and 11 bases stayed unmatched. The chain's CDR3 is CSVGRGRTGTYEQYF. The CDR3 region has the DNA TGCAGCGTTGGACGGGGACGGACAGGCACCTACGAGCAGTACTTC.

This rearrangement joins TRBV20-1 to TRBJ2-7; D might be TRBD1 (5 bases). The V gene lost 6 bases and the J gene lost 2 bases, with 8 bases spanning the gap. Germline V lookup: CDR1 DFQATT, CDR2 SNEGSKA (reference sequence). The CDR3 runs to 11 residues. The CDR3 nucleotides are TGCAGTGCAGGGGTCCCCTACGAGCAGTACTTC. It translates to CSAGVPYEQYF.

The rearrangement uses TRBV6-1 and TRBJ1-4; the D gene is possibly TRBD1 (6 bases). Trimming removed 2 bases at V and 5 bases at J, with 12 bases between. Germline V gene lookup returns CDR1 MNHNS and CDR2 SASEGT. This CDR3 has 15 amino acids. The CDR3 DNA reads as TGTGCCAGCAGTGAATTCCGGGACACAAATGAAAAACTGTTTTTT. Its translation is CASSEFRDTNEKLFF.

The J gene is TRBJ2-7, the V gene TRBV21-1. TRBV21-1 corresponds to a pseudogene. This CDR3 contains 13 residues. CDR3 in amino acids: CASSSFWGNEQYF. DNA of the CDR3: TGTGCCAGCAGCTCCTTTTGGGGGAACGAGCAGTACTTC.

CDR3 sequence reads: CSVESRVSGNTIYF. The CDR3 DNA is TGCAGCGTTGAAAGCAGGGTATCTGGAAACACCATATATTTT. The chain employs TRBV29-1 and TRBJ1-3; D is perhaps TRBD1 (5 bases). The CDR3 is made up of 14 amino acids. The V end was cut by 2 bases, the J end by 1 base, with 9 bases between. The germline V gene has CDR1 SQVTM and CDR2 ANQGSEA.

V usage is TRBV10-1 and J usage is TRBJ2-3; D gene ambiguous. V lost 2 bases and J lost 2, with 8 bases in between. CDR1 is WNHNN and CDR2 is SYGVQD in the germline V gene (reference sequence). CDR3 size: 14 residues. The CDR3 spells CASSEALYTDTQYF. The CDR3 nucleotides are TGCGCCAGCAGTGAGGCCCTGTACACAGATACGCAGTATTTT.

A note on this clone: Distinct nucleotide sequences in the sample also encode this CDR3. The chain joins TRBV28 to TRBJ2-2; D might be TRBD2 (6 bases). Germline CDR1 is MDHEN and CDR2 is SYDVKM. The CDR3 runs 14 residues. The germline V and J ends were trimmed by 4 bases and 2 bases, with 8 bases remaining between them. In nucleotides, the CDR3 is TGTGCCAGCAGTTCAGCGGGTAACACCGGGGAGCTGTTTTTT. Its protein product is CASSSAGNTGELFF.

The rearrangement links TRBV7-9 to TRBJ2-5; D might be TRBD1 or TRBD2, each matching 5 bases. The end of the DNA is better explained by TRBJ2-7, so the J call may be wrong. Germline CDR1 is SEHNR and CDR2 is FQNEAQ (reference sequence). The length of the CDR3 is 14 residues. The CDR3 DNA reads as TGTGCCAGCAGCTTGGATACTAGGGGTGACGAGCAGTACTTC. Translation gives CASSLDTRGDEQYF.

The rearrangement joins TRBV6-6 to TRBJ2-3; 9 nucleotides align to TRBD1. From germline, CDR1 is MNHNY and CDR2 SVGAGI (reference sequence). The CDR3 covers 14 residues. Unmatched junction bases numbered 3, after V lost 4 bases and J lost 4 bases. The CDR3 region has the DNA TGTGCCAGCAGTTGGGACAGGGTCGCAGATACGCAGTATTTT. This encodes CASSWDRVADTQYF.

This chain connects TRBV6-5 to TRBJ2-2, with a tentative D call TRBD2 (6 bases). The germline gives CDR1 MNHEY, CDR2 SVGAGI. V was trimmed by 7 bases and J by 2 bases, leaving 11 bases between them. The CDR3 spans 14 residues. CDR3 in amino acids: CASTSTRNTGELFF. DNA for the CDR3: TGTGCCAGCACCTCGACTAGAAACACCGGGGAGCTGTTTTTT.

Comments on this clone: The identical CDR3 is also encoded by other nucleotide sequences in the sample. The J gene is TRBJ2-7, the V gene TRBV19; 8 bases match TRBD1. V shed 5 bases and J 3 bases; nucleotides not matched to a gene: 3. Germline assignment: CDR1 LNHDA and CDR2 SQIVND (reference sequence). The length of the CDR3 is 13 residues. The CDR3 nucleotides are TGTGCCAGTAGTGTAGGACAGGGCTACGAGCAGTACTTC. Its protein product is CASSVGQGYEQYF.

Notes on this clone: The CDR3 ends on some other residue instead of the conserved phenylalanine or tryptophan, so this is likely a read error. It is unclear where the CDR3 begins or ends on the DNA, so no DNA is shown, and the CDR3 is as TCRdb lists it. V is TRBV27 and J is TRBJ1-3. In germline, CDR1 is MNHEY, CDR2 SMNVEV (reference sequence). The CDR3 spans 8 amino acids, including both terminal residues. This CDR3 reads CASSLPVA.

The V gene is TRBV5-4, the J gene TRBJ2-7; the match to TRBD1 covers 9 bases. Trimming cost V 0 bases and J 6 bases; bases outside gene matches: 7. The CDR3 loop spans 15 amino acids. Germline V gene sequence: CDR1 SGHNT, CDR2 YYREEE (reference sequence). CDR3 amino acids: CASSLGRGTGSEQYF. The DNA of the CDR3 is TGTGCCAGCAGCTTGGGAAGGGGGACAGGGAGCGAGCAGTACTTC.

The V and J genes are TRBV4-1 and TRBJ1-1; TRBD1 matches at 9 bases. Germline CDR1 is MGHRA and CDR2 is YSYEKL. This CDR3 is 19 amino acids long. Trimming took 4 bases from V and 5 from J; bases not matched to a gene: 20. CDR3 sequence reads: CASSPHDQRDRVSRTEAFF. The CDR3 DNA is TGCGCCAGCAGCCCACATGATCAGAGGGACAGGGTAAGTAGAACTGAAGCTTTCTTT.

V and J are TRBV19 and TRBJ1-5, with D maybe TRBD1 (6 bases). The CDR3 sequence is 16 residues long. Germline V gene data show CDR1 as LNHDA and CDR2 as SQIVND (reference sequence). Trimming cost V 4 bases and J 5 bases, with 18 bases left between them. DNA for the CDR3: TGTGCCAGTAGTACCTTCGGACAGAAAAAGTATCAGCCCCAGCATTTT. Amino acids: CASSTFGQKKYQPQHF.

The J gene is TRBJ1-2, the V gene TRBV11-2; D unresolved. The CDR3 has 13 residues. CDR1 is SGHAT, CDR2 FQNNGV, per germline. Trimming took off 1 base at V and 5 bases at J, with 8 bases between the two ends. The DNA of the CDR3 is TGTGCCAGCAGCTTAGGGCAGTATTATGGCTACACCTTC. It codes for CASSLGQYYGYTF.

V and J are TRBV11-2 and TRBJ2-1; D unclear. Per germline, CDR1 SGHAT and CDR2 FQNNGV. CDR3 length: 14 amino acids. Trimming shortened V by 1 base and J by 8 bases, and 12 bases separated the two germline ends. Written as DNA, the CDR3 is TGTGCCAGCAGCTTAGCTCTCTCTCGGGATGAGCAGTTCTTC. Amino acids: CASSLALSRDEQFF.

This rearrangement joins TRBV25-1 to TRBJ2-3; 8 nucleotides align to TRBD2. Trimming at V came to 5 bases and at J to 4 bases, leaving 14 bases not matched to a gene. Germline V gene data show CDR1 as MGHDK and CDR2 as SYGVNS. The CDR3 is made up of 17 amino acids. CDR3 region: CASSSGRGTRIPDTQYF. The CDR3 DNA follows: TGTGCCAGCAGTTCGGGGCGCGGGACTAGGATCCCAGATACGCAGTATTTT.

V usage is TRBV5-4 and J usage is TRBJ2-3; 10 nucleotides match TRBD2. The CDR3 has 17 residues. Trimming cost V 2 bases and J 4 bases; bases outside gene matches: 10. Looked up from germline, CDR1 is SGHNT and CDR2 is YYREEE (reference sequence). In DNA form, the CDR3 reads TGTGCCAGCAGCTTCGGGATTTGGACTAGCGGTTCAGATACGCAGTATTTT. Its protein product is CASSFGIWTSGSDTQYF.

The CDR3 reads CASCSERVDTGELFF. DNA of the CDR3: TGTGCCAGCTGTTCGGAGAGAGTGGACACCGGGGAGCTGTTTTTT. This chain uses TRBV2 with TRBJ2-2, with D hard to call. Germline loops: CDR1 SNHLY, CDR2 FYNNEI. V shed 8 bases and J shed 3 bases, with 16 bases lying between them. The CDR3 consists of 15 residues.

J is TRBJ1-4 and V is TRBV2, with D hard to call. Germline V lookup: CDR1 SNHLY, CDR2 FYNNEI. The CDR3 runs 11 residues. Trimming left V 4 bases short and J 7 bases short, with 4 bases between. The DNA for the CDR3 is TGTGCCAGCAGTGGTTTTGAAAAACTGTTTTTT. Translating gives CASSGFEKLFF. The full variable domain, with the rest looked up from reference TRBV2 and TRBJ1-4, is EPEVTQTPSHQVTQMGQEVILRCVPISNHLYFYWYRQILGQKVEFLVSFYNNEISEKSEIFDDQFSVERPDGSNFTLKIRSTKLEDSAMYFCASSGFEKLFFGSGTQLSVL.

This sequence joins TRBV6-6 and TRBJ1-4; D not certain. From germline, CDR1 is MNHNY and CDR2 SVGAGI (reference sequence). V lost 5 bases and J lost 7, with 8 bases in between. This CDR3 region has 12 residues. DNA of the CDR3: TGTGCCAGCAGTCCGTTGGGTGAAAAACTGTTTTTT. As protein: CASSPLGEKLFF.

V usage is TRBV2 and J usage is TRBJ2-7, with D tentatively TRBD1 (5 bases). The CDR3 is 14 residues long. The V and J ends lost 5 bases and 4 bases respectively, with 15 bases between them. Germline V gene sequence: CDR1 SNHLY, CDR2 FYNNEI. CDR3 amino acids: CASSTRQSEYEQYF. CDR3 sequence (DNA): TGTGCCAGCAGTACCCGACAGAGTGAGTACGAGCAGTACTTC.

The chain employs TRBV7-9 and TRBJ2-1, with 13 bases matching TRBD2. J lost 10 bases, V lost 2 bases, and 5 bases had no gene match. The CDR3 runs to 15 residues. The germline V gene encodes CDR1 SEHNR and CDR2 FQNEAQ (reference sequence). CDR3 DNA: TGTGCCAGCAGCTTAACCGGACTAGCGGGAGTAGAGCAGTTCTTC. As protein: CASSLTGLAGVEQFF.

V is TRBV5-1 and J is TRBJ2-5, with TRBD2 matching over 11 bases. CDR1 and CDR2 from the germline V gene are SGHRS and YFSETQ. This CDR3 is 16 amino acids long. V gave up 0 bases and J gave up 3 bases; unmatched junction bases: 4. The CDR3 bases are TGCGCCAGCAGCTTGGTGACTAGCGGGGATAAAGAGACCCAGTACTTC. Translating gives CASSLVTSGDKETQYF.

The rearrangement joins TRBV18 to TRBJ1-3, with TRBD1 identical over 7 bases. With 1 base clipped from V and 6 bases from J, the junction kept 3 bases outside the gene matches. Germline lookup yields CDR1 KGHSH and CDR2 LQKENI. The CDR3 spans 14 residues. The CDR3 bases are TGTGCCAGCTCACCACTGGAGGGGGCAAACACCATATATTTT. Protein sequence: CASSPLEGANTIYF.

The chain links TRBV6-5 to TRBJ2-7; D call uncertain. CDR1 MNHEY and CDR2 SVGAGI come from the germline V gene. The CDR3 runs to 12 residues. Trimming removed 4 bases from V and 4 bases from J, with 8 bases in between. Here the CDR3 DNA reads TGTGCCAGCAGTTCTCCGCTTTACGAGCAGTACTTC. Its translation is CASSSPLYEQYF.